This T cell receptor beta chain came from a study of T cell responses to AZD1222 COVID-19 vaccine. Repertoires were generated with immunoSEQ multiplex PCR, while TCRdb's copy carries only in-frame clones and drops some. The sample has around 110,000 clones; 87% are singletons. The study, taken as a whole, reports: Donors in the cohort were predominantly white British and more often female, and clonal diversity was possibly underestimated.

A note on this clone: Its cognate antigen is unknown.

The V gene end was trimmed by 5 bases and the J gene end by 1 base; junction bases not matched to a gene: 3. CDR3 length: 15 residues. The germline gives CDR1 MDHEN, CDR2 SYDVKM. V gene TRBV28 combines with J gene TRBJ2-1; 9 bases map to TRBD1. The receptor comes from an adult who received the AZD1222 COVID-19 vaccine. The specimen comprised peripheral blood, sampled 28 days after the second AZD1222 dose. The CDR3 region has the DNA TGTGCCAGCAGTCACAGGGGGCGTTCCTACAATGAGCAGTTCTTC. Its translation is CASSHRGRSYNEQFF. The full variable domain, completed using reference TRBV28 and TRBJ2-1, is DVKVTQSSRYLVKRTGEKVFLECVQDMDHENMFWYRQDPGLGLRLIYFSYDVKMKEKGDIPEGYSVSREKKERFSLILESASTNQTSMYLCASSHRGRSYNEQFFGPGTRLTVL.